These 24 T cell receptor beta chains share one sample of origin, sequenced in a study of blood T cell repertoires in COVID-19. Data came from immunoSEQ multiplex PCR; TCRdb stores just in-frame clones and leaves some out. The top ten hold about a tenth of the sample, which has approximately 200,000 clones, approximately 86% seen once. The sample taken for sequencing was PBMCs or T cells enriched from blood (not recorded which). Receptors originate from a man aged 18 to 29 with acute COVID-19.

The chain links TRBV28 to TRBJ2-7, with unresolved D. Germline values: CDR1 MDHEN, CDR2 SYDVKM. The CDR3 consists of 12 residues. Trimming shortened V by 10 bases and J by 2 bases, and 12 bases separated the two germline ends. DNA for the CDR3: TGTGCCACCCGGAGCAGTGCCTACGAGCAGTACTTC. This sequence encodes CATRSSAYEQYF. Together with reference TRBV28 and TRBJ2-7, the CDR3 gives the full variable domain: DVKVTQSSRYLVKRTGEKVFLECVQDMDHENMFWYRQDPGLGLRLIYFSYDVKMKEKGDIPEGYSVSREKKERFSLILESASTNQTSMYLCATRSSAYEQYFGPGTRLTVT.

The chain has TRBV7-2 and TRBJ2-1; D is undetermined. V was pared by 4 bases and J by 10 bases, with 14 bases between. The CDR3 sequence is 13 residues long. The germline V gene encodes CDR1 SGHTA and CDR2 FQGNSA. CDR3 bases: TGTGCCAGCAGCTCCAGGCCTTCCCTAGAGCAGTTCTTC. Encoded protein: CASSSRPSLEQFF.

This clone was seen a handful of times. The chain combines TRBV10-3 with TRBJ2-2, with TRBD2 as a possible D gene (6 bases). The CDR3 length is 13 residues. Germline V gene data show CDR1 as ENHRY and CDR2 as SYGVKD. V lost 8 bases, J lost 3 bases, and 10 bases lay in between. The CDR3 loop reads CAIRRGYTGELFF. CDR3 coding DNA: TGTGCCATCCGTCGGGGGTACACCGGGGAGCTGTTTTTT.

The chain has TRBV28 and TRBJ2-7; the match to TRBD1 covers 10 bases. The J segment lost 5 bases and the V segment lost 6 bases, leaving 10 bases of the junction unmatched. This CDR3 is 15 amino acids long. CDR1 and CDR2 from the germline V gene are MDHEN and SYDVKM. CDR3 coding DNA: TGTGCCAGCAGGCGTTACGACAGGGGGCAGGACGAGCAGTACTTC. Amino acid sequence: CASRRYDRGQDEQYF.

The chain carries TRBV2 and TRBJ2-1; maybe TRBD1 (5 bases). Germline CDR1 reads SNHLY; CDR2 reads FYNNEI. The V and J ends lost 7 bases and 3 bases respectively, with 13 bases between them. The CDR3 runs 14 residues. The CDR3 sequence: CASIQGRIYNEQFF. CDR3 DNA: TGTGCCAGCATCCAGGGTAGAATCTACAATGAGCAGTTCTTC.

This clone was seen once. The V call is TRBV19, the J call TRBJ2-5; TRBD2 matches at 10 bases. J lost 4 bases, V lost 2 bases, and 7 bases had no gene match. Germline CDR1 is LNHDA and CDR2 is SQIVND (reference sequence). The CDR3 extends over 16 amino acids. The CDR3 sequence: CASSIPSSGRGETQYF. For the CDR3, the DNA is TGTGCCAGTAGTATACCTTCTAGCGGGAGAGGAGAGACCCAGTACTTC.

This clone was counted a single time. V gene TRBV7-3 combines with J gene TRBJ2-1; 11 bases align to TRBD2. Per germline, CDR1 SGHTA and CDR2 FQGTGA. CDR3 length equals 14 residues. V was clipped by 4 bases and J by 10 bases; unmatched bases: 6. CDR3 sequence (DNA): TGTGCCAGCAGCTCAGGGACTAGCGGTACAGAGCAGTTCTTC. It is translated as CASSSGTSGTEQFF.

The chain joins TRBV27 to TRBJ2-1; TRBD1 matches at 9 bases. This CDR3 is 15 amino acids long. Germline assignment: CDR1 MNHEY and CDR2 SMNVEV (reference sequence). V lost 5 bases, J lost 4 bases, and 6 bases stayed unmatched. The CDR3: CASSLDRGRYNEQFF. CDR3 nucleotide sequence: TGTGCCAGCAGTCTCGACAGGGGGAGATACAATGAGCAGTTCTTC.

The chain couples TRBV28 to TRBJ2-2; 8 nucleotides line up with TRBD2. The CDR3 consists of 17 residues. Germline CDR1 and CDR2: MDHEN and SYDVKM. J lost 5 bases, V lost 6 bases, and 14 bases had no gene match. This CDR3 is CASSPREGGRITGELFF. In nucleotides, the CDR3 is TGTGCCAGCAGCCCCCGCGAAGGCGGGAGGATTACCGGGGAGCTGTTTTTT.

The chain has TRBV6-5 and TRBJ2-7, with 8 bases identical to TRBD2. This CDR3 spans 15 amino acids. Germline lookup yields CDR1 MNHEY and CDR2 SVGAGI. Trimming at V came to 7 bases and at J to 6 bases, leaving 14 bases not matched to a gene. The CDR3: CASTIGTGGPGEQYF. CDR3 nucleotides: TGTGCCAGCACCATTGGGACGGGAGGGCCAGGCGAGCAGTACTTC.

The chain's CDR3 is CASKETGSQYSNQPQHF. CDR3 bases: TGTGCCAGCAAAGAAACAGGGTCCCAATATAGCAATCAGCCCCAGCATTTT. The chain links TRBV28 to TRBJ1-5; the D gene is possibly TRBD1 (6 bases). Germline CDR1 is MDHEN and CDR2 is SYDVKM. Between the trimmed V and J ends, which lost 7 bases and 0 bases, there was a span of 19 bases. The CDR3 is made up of 17 amino acids.

The chain combines TRBV19 with TRBJ2-5, with D possibly being TRBD1 (5 bases). The CDR3 totals 13 residues. CDR1 and CDR2 from the germline V gene are LNHDA and SQIVND (reference sequence). The ends were cut back, 8 bases at V and 4 bases at J, with 14 bases in the middle. DNA of the CDR3: TGTGCCAGTGCCAACCAGGGTGGAGAGACCCAGTACTTC. Translation: CASANQGGETQYF.

The chain recombines TRBV20-1 with TRBJ2-5; D not resolved. Germline CDR1 and CDR2: DFQATT and SNEGSKA (reference sequence). Trimming shortened V by 3 bases and J by 5 bases, and 4 bases separated the two germline ends. The CDR3 sequence is 10 residues long. CDR3 region: CSASVETQYF. The CDR3 DNA is TGCAGTGCTAGCGTTGAGACCCAGTACTTC.

This clone was seen more than once but under ten times. Other DNA sequences in the same sample also yield this CDR3. The V gene is TRBV29-1, the J gene TRBJ1-2, with 7 bases fitting TRBD1. Germline V gene lookup returns CDR1 SQVTM and CDR2 ANQGSEA. This CDR3 is built from 10 residues. V gave up 3 bases and J gave up 8 bases; unmatched junction bases: 0. The CDR3: CSVETGGYTF. CDR3 coding DNA: TGCAGCGTTGAGACAGGGGGCTACACCTTC.

The CDR3 DNA sequence: TGTGCCAGCAGCGTGGCCAGCGGGAGTGCCGGGGAGCTGTTTTTT. As protein: CASSVASGSAGELFF. The V and J genes are TRBV9 and TRBJ2-2; 8 bases align to TRBD2. The germline CDR1 and CDR2 sequences are SGDLS and YYNGEE. V lost 2 bases, J lost 6 bases, and 6 bases stayed unmatched. CDR3 length: 15 residues.

This chain uses TRBV19 with TRBJ1-1; the D gene is possibly TRBD1 (5 bases). Germline-derived CDR1 and CDR2 are LNHDA and SQIVND (reference sequence). V lost 5 bases to trimming and J lost 8 bases, with 12 bases between them. The CDR3 is 12 amino acids. CDR3 DNA: TGTGCCAGTAGTTGGGGGGGATTGGAAGCTTTCTTT. It translates to CASSWGGLEAFF.

V is TRBV10-1 and J is TRBJ1-5; D not resolved. CDR1 and CDR2 (germline): WNHNN, SYGVQD (reference sequence). The CDR3 sequence is 17 residues long. V lost 4 bases and J 1 base, leaving 17 bases between the germline ends. CDR3: CASSVGQVLRSNQPQHF. The CDR3 DNA reads as TGCGCCAGCAGTGTTGGCCAGGTGCTAAGAAGCAATCAGCCCCAGCATTTT.

The V gene is TRBV21-1, the J gene TRBJ1-4; the D segment call TRBD1 is taken from the table without a DNA check. TRBV21-1 is a known pseudogene. The CDR3 totals 14 residues. CDR3 amino acids: CASSKDRKSEKLFF. The CDR3, as DNA: TGTGCCAGCAGCAAAGACAGAAAGAGTGAAAAACTGTTTTTT.

V gene TRBV3-1 (or the pseudogene TRBV3-2) combines with J gene TRBJ2-3; D possibly corresponds to TRBD2 (7 bases). Germline V lookup: CDR1 LGHDT, CDR2 YNNKEL (reference sequence). V was trimmed by 0 bases and J by 1 base, leaving 17 bases between them. The length of the CDR3 is 18 residues. CDR3 DNA sequence: TGTGCCAGCAGCCAAGATCGTGGGGGGGCCCCCGGCACAGATACGCAGTATTTT. Its protein product is CASSQDRGGAPGTDTQYF.

This chain connects TRBV7-8 to TRBJ2-5; D not certain. V gave up 5 bases and J gave up 1 base, with 11 bases separating them. The CDR3 is 14 residues long. In germline, CDR1 is SGHVS, CDR2 FQNEAQ. The CDR3 sequence is CASSPRHFQETQYF. In nucleotides, the CDR3 is TGTGCCAGCAGCCCGCGACACTTCCAAGAGACCCAGTACTTC.

The chain couples TRBV10-3 to TRBJ2-7, with TRBD2 identical over 8 bases. Germline values: CDR1 ENHRY, CDR2 SYGVKD. Unmatched junction bases numbered 9, after V lost 5 bases and J lost 6 bases. The CDR3 is 14 amino acids. This chain's CDR3 is CAISTAAGALEQYF. CDR3 coding DNA: TGTGCCATCAGTACAGCAGCGGGAGCTCTCGAGCAGTACTTC.

The V and J genes are TRBV7-2 and TRBJ1-2; 9 bases fit TRBD1. The trim removed 5 bases at V and 6 bases at J, leaving 4 bases unmatched. CDR3 length: 13 amino acids. Germline values: CDR1 SGHTA, CDR2 FQGNSA. The CDR3 here is CASSIGTGNGYTF. In DNA form, the CDR3 reads TGTGCCAGCAGCATCGGGACAGGGAATGGCTACACCTTC.

The CDR3 coding sequence is TGTGCCAGCAGTTATCTGTACAATCAGCCCCAGCATTTT. This gives the protein CASSYLYNQPQHF. The V call is TRBV6-2 or TRBV6-3, the J call TRBJ1-5; D unresolved. The CDR3 spans 13 residues. CDR1 and CDR2 (germline): MNHEY, SVGEGT. The ends were cut back, 3 bases at V and 3 bases at J, with 6 bases in the middle.

In nucleotides, the CDR3 is TGTGCCAGTAGTATGTCACTGAGCCCCTCCTACGAGCAGTACTTC. Translated: CASSMSLSPSYEQYF. The chain uses TRBV19 and TRBJ2-7, with D uncertain. The V and J ends lost 3 bases and 0 bases respectively, with 12 bases between them. The germline V gene encodes CDR1 LNHDA and CDR2 SQIVND (reference sequence). CDR3 length: 15 amino acids.